Below, 18 T cell receptor beta chains from the same sample are listed, as sequenced in a study of read filtering for tumor transcriptome and immune sequencing. Molecular barcoded adaptors covering alpha/delta and beta/gamma chains were used on 400 to 450 ng RNA. MiXCR was run by TCRdb on the reads, yielding one entry per CDR3 protein. The table shows tens of thousands of distinct CDR3 sequences, with about 19% occurring only once. What was sequenced was a population of CD138-negative cells sorted from bone marrow. All receptors come from a donor older than 35 with multiple myeloma.

This clonotype was counted only a few times. This chain connects TRBV5-1 to TRBJ1-1, with 12 bases fitting TRBD1. The CDR3 consists of 16 residues. The V gene end was trimmed by 7 bases and the J gene end by 6 bases; junction bases not matched to a gene: 13. Germline CDR1 SGHRS, CDR2 YFSETQ. CDR3 DNA: TGCGCCAGCCGCTCAGGGACAGGGGGCGTGTATCCTGAAGCTTTCTTT. This encodes CASRSGTGGVYPEAFF.

The V gene is TRBV7-9, the J gene TRBJ2-5; D ambiguous. The CDR3 totals 12 residues. The germline gives CDR1 SEHNR, CDR2 FQNEAQ (reference sequence). With 3 bases removed from V and 5 bases from J, the gap between germline ends came to 7 bases. CDR3 protein: CASSFSIETQYF. For the CDR3, the DNA is TGTGCCAGCAGCTTTAGTATTGAGACCCAGTACTTC.

This clonotype was detected many times. V gene TRBV12-3 or TRBV12-4 combines with J gene TRBJ1-4, with D uncertain. The CDR3 extends over 14 amino acids. Trimming stripped 6 bases from V and 7 bases from J, with 15 bases between. CDR3 sequence (DNA): TGTGCCAGCAGCAGGACCGTCTTCGGTGAAAAACTGTTTTTT. Encoded protein: CASSRTVFGEKLFF.

This clonotype showed up many times. This chain joins TRBV3-1 and TRBJ2-1, with 8 positions matching TRBD2. J gave up 2 bases and V 5 bases, and 5 bases lay outside the gene matches. CDR3 length equals 15 residues. Germline V gene data show CDR1 as LGHDT and CDR2 as YNNKEL (reference sequence). For the CDR3, the DNA is TGTGCCAGCAGCGTTGGACTAGCCACCTACAATGAGCAGTTCTTC. It encodes CASSVGLATYNEQFF.

This clonotype was counted at least ten times. The V gene is TRBV28, the J gene TRBJ2-7; D not certain. The V end lost 4 bases, the J end lost 2 bases, and 9 bases lay between the germline ends. CDR3 length: 13 residues. Germline V gene sequence: CDR1 MDHEN, CDR2 SYDVKM. Here the CDR3 reads CASSSALPYEQYF. The CDR3 nucleotides are TGTGCCAGCAGTTCGGCCCTCCCCTACGAGCAGTACTTC.

The chain combines TRBV30 with TRBJ1-5; D unresolved. CDR3 length equals 14 residues. Trimming took 0 bases from V and 3 from J, leaving 9 bases between them. Germline CDR1 reads GTSNPN; CDR2 reads SVGIG (reference sequence). CDR3 in amino acids: CAWSVASLNQPQHF. For the CDR3, the DNA is TGTGCCTGGAGTGTAGCCTCCCTCAATCAGCCCCAGCATTTT.

This clonotype has just a few counts. The gene calls are TRBV9 and TRBJ1-5; perhaps TRBD1 as D (6 bases). This CDR3 comprises 14 residues. V lost 4 bases to trimming and J lost 3 bases, with 11 bases between them. From germline, CDR1 is SGDLS and CDR2 YYNGEE. The CDR3 reads CASSRGGPNQPQHF. Here the CDR3 DNA reads TGTGCCAGCAGCCGGGGGGGCCCCAATCAGCCCCAGCATTTT.

This clonotype was seen many times. V gene TRBV3-1 combines with J gene TRBJ2-2, with unresolved D. CDR1 is LGHDT, CDR2 YNNKEL, per germline (reference sequence). There are 15 residues in the CDR3. V was cut by 4 bases and J by 1 base, with 10 bases left in between. The CDR3 loop is CASSLNWGNTGELFF. The CDR3 bases are TGTGCCAGCAGCCTTAACTGGGGGAACACCGGGGAGCTGTTTTTT. The whole variable domain, filled in from reference TRBV3-1 and TRBJ2-2, reads DTAVSQTPKYLVTQMGNDKSIKCEQNLGHDTMYWYKQDSKKFLKIMFSYNNKELIINETVPNRFSPKSPDKAHLNLHINSLELGDSAVYFCASSLNWGNTGELFFGEGSRLTVL.

This clonotype was counted many times. V gene TRBV6-2 or TRBV6-3 combines with J gene TRBJ2-6; TRBD2 matches 11 bases. The CDR3 is made up of 20 amino acids. With V trimmed by 6 bases and J by 0 bases, 13 bases remained unmatched. Germline CDR1 MNHEY, CDR2 SVGEGT. CDR3 in amino acids: CASSIRLAGREVSGANVLTF. The CDR3 DNA is TGTGCCAGCAGCATTCGACTAGCGGGACGGGAGGTCTCTGGGGCCAACGTCCTGACTTTC.

This clonotype was seen repeatedly, ten times or more. The rearrangement uses TRBV20-1 and TRBJ2-3, with D perhaps TRBD2 (5 bases). This CDR3 is 15 amino acids long. Per germline, CDR1 DFQATT and CDR2 SNEGSKA (reference sequence). V lost 5 bases, J lost 1 base, and 16 bases lay in between. The CDR3: CSAERPGSGTDTQYF. CDR3 nucleotides: TGCAGTGCTGAGCGCCCGGGGTCGGGCACAGATACGCAGTATTTT.

J is TRBJ2-7 and V is TRBV29-1, with D tentatively TRBD2 (5 bases). CDR1 is SQVTM and CDR2 is ANQGSEA in the germline V gene. The CDR3 is 13 amino acids. The ends were cut back, 4 bases at V and 4 bases at J, with 14 bases in the middle. CDR3 loop: CSVATWERYEQYF. The CDR3, as DNA: TGCAGCGTTGCGACGTGGGAGCGTTACGAGCAGTACTTC.

This clonotype was picked up one time. The chain couples TRBV19 to TRBJ2-1, with TRBD1 matching over 8 bases. CDR3 length: 15 residues. Germline V gives CDR1 LNHDA, CDR2 SQIVND (reference sequence). V shed 5 bases and J 0 bases; nucleotides not matched to a gene: 3. The CDR3 spells CASSPQGASYNEQFF. DNA for the CDR3: TGTGCCAGTAGTCCGCAGGGGGCCTCCTACAATGAGCAGTTCTTC.

This clonotype was picked up many times. V gene TRBV14 combines with J gene TRBJ2-1; 10 bases match TRBD2. The length of the CDR3 is 16 residues. Germline values: CDR1 SGHDN, CDR2 FVKESK. The V segment lost 8 bases and the J segment 1 base; nucleotides outside the gene matches: 8. CDR3 amino acids: CASSFTSGVSYNEQFF. The CDR3 DNA reads as TGTGCCAGCTCGTTTACTAGCGGGGTTTCCTACAATGAGCAGTTCTTC.

This clonotype is labeled as medium-sized (0.01 to 0.1%). V usage is TRBV11-2 and J usage is TRBJ2-1; D perhaps matches TRBD2 (6 bases). From germline, CDR1 is SGHAT and CDR2 FQNNGV. The CDR3 is 15 amino acids. Trimming removed 3 bases at V and 6 bases at J, with 15 bases between. The CDR3 DNA reads as TGTGCCAGCAGCTTGGGTCTAGCGTCATTCAATGAGCAGTTCTTC. Protein product: CASSLGLASFNEQFF.

Comment on this clonotype: This may stem from a read error, because a much larger clone lies one nucleotide away. The chain is built from TRBV5-1 and TRBJ2-7; D may correspond to TRBD1 or TRBD2 (5 bases each). The V end was cut by 2 bases, the J end by 4 bases, with 19 bases between. This CDR3 has 16 residues. Per germline, CDR1 SGHRS and CDR2 YFSETQ. The CDR3 DNA reads TGCGCCAGCAGCTTCAGTGCATGGGACGGGGAATACGAGCAGTACTTC. Translating it yields CASSFSAWDGEYEQYF.

In its sample, this clonotype was seen many times. The DNA for the CDR3 is TGTGCCACCAGCAGAGATATCGGGGGACTAGGGGGCAATGAGCAGTTCTTC. Translated, it gives CATSRDIGGLGGNEQFF. The chain employs TRBV15 and TRBJ2-1; 8 bases line up with TRBD2. The V gene end was trimmed by 0 bases and the J gene end by 6 bases; junction bases not matched to a gene: 10. The CDR3 contains 17 residues. The germline V gene encodes CDR1 LNHNV and CDR2 YYDKDF (reference sequence).

At least ten counts were recorded for this clonotype. This rearrangement joins TRBV28 to TRBJ2-5, with D perhaps matching TRBD1 (6 bases). In germline, CDR1 is MDHEN, CDR2 SYDVKM. This CDR3 spans 16 amino acids. Trimming left V 4 bases short and J 0 bases short, with 15 bases between. CDR3 loop: CASSSGQTVNQETQYF. CDR3 bases: TGTGCCAGCAGTTCAGGACAGACGGTGAACCAAGAGACCCAGTACTTC.

Of note for this clonotype: This may arise from a read error, as a much more abundant clone is one base away. The CDR3 DNA follows: TGCAGTGCTAGAGATGGGGTCAGAATGTATGGCTACACCTTC. It codes for CSARDGVRMYGYTF. The J gene is TRBJ1-2, the V gene TRBV20-1; D remains unclear. The V and J ends lost 0 bases and 5 bases respectively, with 13 bases between them. CDR3 length: 14 residues. Germline assignment: CDR1 DFQATT and CDR2 SNEGSKA (reference sequence).